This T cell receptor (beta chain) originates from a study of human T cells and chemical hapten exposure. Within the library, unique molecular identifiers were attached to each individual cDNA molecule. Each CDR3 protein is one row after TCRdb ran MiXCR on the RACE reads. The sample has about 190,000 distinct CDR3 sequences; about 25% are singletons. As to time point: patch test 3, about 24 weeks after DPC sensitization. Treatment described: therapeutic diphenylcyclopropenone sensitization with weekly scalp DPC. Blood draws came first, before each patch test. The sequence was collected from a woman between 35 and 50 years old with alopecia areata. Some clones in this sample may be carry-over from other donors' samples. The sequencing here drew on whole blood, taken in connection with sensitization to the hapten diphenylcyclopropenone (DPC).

The CDR3 spells CASRGQGGEKLFF. The CDR3 coding sequence is TGCGCCAGCAGGGGACAGGGGGGTGAAAAACTGTTTTTT. The genes are TRBV5-1 and TRBJ1-4, with 11 bases matching TRBD1. The length of the CDR3 is 13 residues. Trimming removed 5 bases from V and 7 bases from J; junction bases left unmatched: 1. Germline assignment: CDR1 SGHRS and CDR2 YFSETQ.